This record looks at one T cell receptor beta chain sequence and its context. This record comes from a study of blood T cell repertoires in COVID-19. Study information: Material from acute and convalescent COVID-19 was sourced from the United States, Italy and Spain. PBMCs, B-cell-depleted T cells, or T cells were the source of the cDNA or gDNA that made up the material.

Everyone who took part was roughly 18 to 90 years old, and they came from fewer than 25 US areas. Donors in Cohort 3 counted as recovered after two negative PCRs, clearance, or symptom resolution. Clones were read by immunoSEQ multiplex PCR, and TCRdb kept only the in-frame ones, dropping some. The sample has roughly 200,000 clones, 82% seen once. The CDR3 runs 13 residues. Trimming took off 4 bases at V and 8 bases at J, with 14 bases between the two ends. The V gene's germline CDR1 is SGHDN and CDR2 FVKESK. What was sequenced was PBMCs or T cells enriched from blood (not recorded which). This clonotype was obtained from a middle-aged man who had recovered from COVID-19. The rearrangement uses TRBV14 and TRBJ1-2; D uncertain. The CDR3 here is CASSPLRDRGYTF. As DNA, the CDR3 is TGTGCCAGCAGCCCCTTGAGGGATCGAGGCTACACCTTC.